Shown below are 31 T cell receptor beta chains from a single sample sequenced in a study of PD-1 blockade in classical Hodgkin lymphoma. Time point described: cycle 4 day 1 (C4D1), after more than 5 weeks of nivolumab. Autologous stem cell transplantation was followed by relapse in every patient, and brentuximab vedotin exposure varied. The protocol was immunoSEQ multiplex PCR, while the TCRdb copy is restricted to in-frame clones and leaves out a portion. Of about 21,000 clones detected, around 80% appear once; the ten largest clones hold around 21%. The sequences come from peripheral blood mononuclear cells (PBMCs), collected before the fourth cycle of nivolumab. Receptors were obtained from a human donor with classical Hodgkin lymphoma.

The chain couples TRBV27 to TRBJ2-1; TRBD2 agrees at 9 bases. This CDR3 contains 16 residues. Germline V gene data show CDR1 as MNHEY and CDR2 as SMNVEV (reference sequence). Germline trimming cut 8 bases from V and 2 bases from J; bases unmatched to any gene: 10. The CDR3 sequence: CASLAGEQPAYNEQFF. CDR3 DNA: TGTGCCAGCTTAGCGGGAGAGCAACCTGCCTACAATGAGCAGTTCTTC.

The chain is built from TRBV9 and TRBJ2-1; D is undetermined. CDR1 is SGDLS, CDR2 YYNGEE, per germline. The CDR3 length is 16 residues. The V gene lost 3 bases and the J gene lost 8 bases, with 21 bases spanning the gap. CDR3 DNA: TGTGCCAGCAGCGGGTCCCGCAAGTTGATCCCTTATGAGCAGTTCTTC. This sequence encodes CASSGSRKLIPYEQFF.

The V and J genes are TRBV4-1 and TRBJ1-3; unclear D gene. The ends were cut back, 0 bases at V and 3 bases at J, with 0 bases in the middle. The CDR3 is 12 residues long. Per germline, CDR1 MGHRA and CDR2 YSYEKL. The CDR3 region is CASSQDGNTIYF. CDR3 sequence (DNA): TGCGCCAGCAGCCAAGATGGAAACACCATATATTTT.

The V and J genes are TRBV10-3 and TRBJ2-7; perhaps TRBD2 as D (6 bases). CDR1 is ENHRY and CDR2 is SYGVKD in the germline V gene. V lost 6 bases, J lost 2 bases, and 11 bases lay in between. The CDR3 is 13 amino acids. In DNA, the CDR3 is TGTGCCATCAGGGGGACTTTGACCTACGAGCAGTACGTC. Translated, it gives CAIRGTLTYEQYV.

The genes are TRBV18 and TRBJ2-7, with D possibly being TRBD2 (6 bases). The CDR3 has 15 residues. Germline V gene data show CDR1 as KGHSH and CDR2 as LQKENI. Trimming pared 3 bases from V and 2 bases from J, leaving 14 bases between. The CDR3 reads CASSPEGGSTYEQYF. The CDR3 DNA is TGTGCCAGCTCACCGGAGGGCGGTAGCACCTACGAGCAGTACTTC. Together with reference TRBV18 and TRBJ2-7, the CDR3 gives the full variable domain: NAGVMQNPRHLVRRRGQEARLRCSPMKGHSHVYWYRQLPEEGLKFMVYLQKENIIDESGMPKERFSAEFPKEGPSILRIQQVVRGDSAAYFCASSPEGGSTYEQYFGPGTRLTVT.

The V gene is TRBV6-5, the J gene TRBJ2-3, with unresolved D. This CDR3 is 15 amino acids long. Trimming left V 8 bases short and J 0 bases short, with 15 bases between. Looked up from germline, CDR1 is MNHEY and CDR2 is SVGAGI. CDR3 protein: CASGHGRGSTDTQYF. CDR3 nucleotides: TGTGCCAGCGGTCACGGGCGTGGGAGCACAGATACGCAGTATTTT.

The chain carries TRBV29-1 and TRBJ1-2; D remains ambiguous. The CDR3 runs 12 residues. Germline-derived CDR1 and CDR2 are SQVTM and ANQGSEA. V shed 5 bases and J shed 7 bases, with 14 bases lying between them. The CDR3 reads CSVSEVWGGYTF. CDR3 bases: TGCAGCGTTTCAGAGGTGTGGGGTGGCTACACCTTC.

This clone occurred a few times. The chain recombines TRBV4-3 with TRBJ2-7, with D hard to call. The germline V gene has CDR1 LGHNA and CDR2 YSLEER. V lost 0 bases and J 0 bases, leaving 12 bases between the germline ends. This CDR3 has 16 amino acids. DNA of the CDR3: TGCGCCAGCAGCCAAGATTGGGTGGGGAACTCCTACGAGCAGTACTTC. This sequence encodes CASSQDWVGNSYEQYF.

Comment on this clone: The sample contains more than one DNA sequence encoding this CDR3. The gene calls are TRBV5-1 and TRBJ1-6; 7 nucleotides agree with TRBD1. Germline lookup yields CDR1 SGHRS and CDR2 YFSETQ. The ends lost 0 bases at V and 1 base at J; junction bases unmatched: 7. The CDR3 loop spans 18 amino acids. CDR3 region: CASSLEGTAGSYNSPLHF. The CDR3, as DNA: TGCGCCAGCAGCTTGGAGGGGACAGCCGGTTCCTATAATTCACCCCTCCACTTT.

V gene TRBV7-2 combines with J gene TRBJ2-5, with D maybe TRBD1 (5 bases). The V and J ends lost 1 base and 3 bases respectively, with 21 bases between them. The germline V gene encodes CDR1 SGHTA and CDR2 FQGNSA. This CDR3 has 18 residues. The CDR3 sequence: CASSLGARRTRWEETQYF. In DNA, the CDR3 is TGTGCCAGCAGCTTAGGGGCCCGACGGACACGGTGGGAAGAGACCCAGTACTTC.

This clone was seen only a few times. The V and J genes are TRBV6-6 and TRBJ2-2; D gene uncertain. V shed 0 bases and J shed 0 bases, with 8 bases lying between them. The CDR3 sequence is 16 residues long. Germline V gives CDR1 MNHNY, CDR2 SVGAGI (reference sequence). The CDR3 bases are TGTGCCAGCAGTTACTCGCTACCCTCGAACACCGGGGAGCTGTTTTTT. This encodes CASSYSLPSNTGELFF.

This clone was counted once. The genes are TRBV10-1 and TRBJ2-2; TRBD1 matches 9 bases. The J segment lost 2 bases and the V segment lost 4 bases, leaving 14 bases of the junction unmatched. Looked up from germline, CDR1 is WNHNN and CDR2 is SYGVQD (reference sequence). CDR3 length: 19 residues. CDR3 sequence reads: CASSATGTGFLLNTGELFF. In DNA, the CDR3 is TGCGCCAGCAGTGCCACCGGGACAGGGTTTCTTCTTAACACCGGGGAGCTGTTTTTT.

V gene TRBV11-2 combines with J gene TRBJ2-3; 9 bases match TRBD1. The CDR3 length is 17 residues. The ends lost 2 bases at V and 0 bases at J; junction bases unmatched: 6. Germline V lookup: CDR1 SGHAT, CDR2 FQNNGV. The CDR3 spells CASSLRWGQGSTDTQYF. CDR3 nucleotides: TGTGCCAGCAGCTTACGGTGGGGACAGGGCAGCACAGATACGCAGTATTTT.

The rearrangement joins TRBV7-6 to TRBJ1-2; 9 bases map to TRBD1. The CDR3 is made up of 13 amino acids. From germline, CDR1 is SGHVS and CDR2 FNYEAQ. Trimming removed 4 bases from V and 4 bases from J; junction bases left unmatched: 1. The DNA of the CDR3 is TGTGCCAGCAGCTCGGACAGGGGCTATGGCTACACCTTC. This sequence encodes CASSSDRGYGYTF.

The chain links TRBV19 to TRBJ2-1; 7 bases fit TRBD1. The CDR3 spans 16 residues. Losses at the gene ends were 5 bases for V and 5 bases for J; bases not matched to a gene: 12. CDR1 LNHDA and CDR2 SQIVND come from the germline V gene (reference sequence). Written as DNA, the CDR3 is TGTGCCAGTAGTTCCCCCCCGGGACAGATAAACAATGAGCAGTTCTTC. Protein: CASSSPPGQINNEQFF. The full variable domain, in which reference TRBV19 and TRBJ2-1 provide the parts outside the CDR3, is DGGITQSPKYLFRKEGQNVTLSCEQNLNHDAMYWYRQDPGQGLRLIYYSQIVNDFQKGDIAEGYSVSREKKESFPLTVTSAQKNPTAFYLCASSSPPGQINNEQFFGPGTRLTVL.

This sequence joins TRBV4-1 and TRBJ1-4; TRBD1 matches 8 bases. The trim removed 4 bases at V and 5 bases at J, leaving 15 bases unmatched. The CDR3 sequence is 18 residues long. CDR1 is MGHRA, CDR2 YSYEKL, per germline. CDR3 in DNA: TGCGCCAGCAGCCTCACCCCTCACAGGGGGACGGGGAATGAAAAACTGTTTTTT. This gives the protein CASSLTPHRGTGNEKLFF.

The CDR3 DNA reads TGTGCCAGCTCACCAAATTGGGCAGGGCAAGAGACCCAGTACTTC. This translates into CASSPNWAGQETQYF. J is TRBJ2-5 and V is TRBV18, with a weak D call TRBD1 (5 bases). This CDR3 is built from 15 residues. Germline values: CDR1 KGHSH, CDR2 LQKENI. V was clipped by 2 bases and J by 2 bases, with 12 bases between them.

The chain has TRBV6-4 and TRBJ2-2; D is undetermined. In germline, CDR1 is MRHNA, CDR2 SNTAGT. V was shortened by 3 bases and J by 8 bases, with 10 bases between the two germline ends. The CDR3 has 13 amino acids. The CDR3 region has the DNA TGTGCCAGCAGTGAGAATGCCGGTGGGGAGCTGTTTTTT. Protein: CASSENAGGELFF.

By proportion, this clone is large. V gene TRBV9 combines with J gene TRBJ1-2, with 9 bases identical to TRBD1. Germline CDR1 reads SGDLS; CDR2 reads YYNGEE. The CDR3 length is 14 residues. After removal of 3 bases from V and 8 bases from J, the junction contained 8 bases not matched to a gene. The DNA of the CDR3 is TGTGCCAGCAGCGCCACAGGGGGCGCGGGCGGCTACACCTTC. Encoded protein: CASSATGGAGGYTF.

The CDR3 DNA is TGTGCCAGTAGTTTGACAGGGGGTCCGGGGGAGACCCAGTACTTC. It codes for CASSLTGGPGETQYF. The V call is TRBV19, the J call TRBJ2-5, with 9 bases that match TRBD1. Losses at the gene ends were 5 bases for V and 5 bases for J; bases not matched to a gene: 9. CDR3 size: 15 residues. Germline V gives CDR1 LNHDA, CDR2 SQIVND (reference sequence).

The chain joins TRBV7-8 to TRBJ1-3; D ambiguous. Germline V lookup: CDR1 SGHVS, CDR2 FQNEAQ. This CDR3 region has 15 residues. With 5 bases removed from V and 2 bases from J, the gap between germline ends came to 13 bases. As DNA, the CDR3 is TGTGCCAGCAGCCCAACAGCTTTCCCTGGAAACACCATATATTTT. Translated: CASSPTAFPGNTIYF.

This sequence joins TRBV19 and TRBJ2-6, with 7 nucleotides matching TRBD1. The germline CDR1 and CDR2 sequences are LNHDA and SQIVND (reference sequence). The CDR3 has 16 amino acids. V shed 5 bases, J shed 5 bases, and the junction held 9 bases outside the gene matches. The CDR3 DNA is TGTGCCAGTAGTGCTGTTCCAGGGGGTTGGGCCAACGTCCTGACTTTC. Protein product: CASSAVPGGWANVLTF.

This clone was found a few times. The chain combines TRBV9 with TRBJ2-1; D is ambiguous. Per the germline V gene, CDR1 is SGDLS and CDR2 is YYNGEE. The CDR3 has 10 amino acids. V lost 3 bases and J lost 12, with 7 bases in between. The CDR3 spells CASSGARQFF. The CDR3 coding sequence is TGTGCCAGCAGCGGGGCCCGGCAGTTCTTC.

The CDR3 sequence: CASSLETSGRGGELFF. The DNA for the CDR3 is TGTGCCAGCAGCTTGGAGACTAGCGGGAGAGGCGGGGAGCTGTTTTTT. This rearrangement joins TRBV5-4 to TRBJ2-2; TRBD2 matches 12 bases. Trimming took 0 bases from V and 7 from J; bases not matched to a gene: 4. CDR3 length equals 16 residues. CDR1 is SGHNT, CDR2 YYREEE, per germline (reference sequence).

In DNA, the CDR3 is TGTGCCACCACTGGTCGTATGTCGGCCCTCCACTTT. Encoded protein: CATTGRMSALHF. The chain carries TRBV7-9 and TRBJ1-6; no clear D. The V end lost 10 bases, the J end lost 14 bases, and 18 bases lay between the germline ends. Per the germline V gene, CDR1 is SEHNR and CDR2 is FQNEAQ (reference sequence). The CDR3 is 12 amino acids.

The rearrangement joins TRBV29-1 to TRBJ1-6, with D possibly being TRBD1 (5 bases). Trimming took 5 bases from V and 8 from J, leaving 13 bases between them. This CDR3 has 13 residues. Germline lookup yields CDR1 SQVTM and CDR2 ANQGSEA. The CDR3 loop is CSVYMGGDSPLHF. CDR3 in DNA: TGCAGCGTTTATATGGGAGGGGATTCACCCCTCCACTTT.

This chain connects TRBV10-2 to TRBJ1-2; 7 nucleotides align to TRBD1. CDR1 and CDR2 (germline): WSHSY, SAAADI. The trim removed 5 bases at V and 0 bases at J, leaving 6 bases unmatched. The CDR3 length is 15 residues. Here the CDR3 reads CASSFGQAANYGYTF. CDR3 sequence (DNA): TGCGCCAGCAGTTTCGGACAGGCCGCTAACTATGGCTACACCTTC.

The chain links TRBV1 to TRBJ2-3; TRBD2, the table's D call, was not compared with the DNA. TRBV1 counts as a pseudogene. The length of the CDR3 is 20 residues. CDR3 DNA sequence: TGCACCAGAAAGCCGCCACTGCCGGGACTAGCGGGGGGCTACACAGATACGCAGTATTTT. Translating gives CTRKPPLPGLAGGYTDTQYF.

The chain combines TRBV4-1 with TRBJ2-1, with TRBD2 identical over 7 bases. This CDR3 has 14 amino acids. CDR1 and CDR2 from the germline V gene are MGHRA and YSYEKL. Losses at the gene ends were 6 bases for V and 0 bases for J; bases not matched to a gene: 2. The CDR3 loop reads CASRTSVSYNEQFF. CDR3 bases: TGCGCCAGCAGAACTAGCGTCTCCTACAATGAGCAGTTCTTC.

This rearrangement joins TRBV4-2 to TRBJ1-1; a weak D match, TRBD1 (5 bases). This CDR3 contains 19 residues. V was clipped by 3 bases and J by 3 bases, with 26 bases between them. Germline assignment: CDR1 LGHNA and CDR2 YNFKEQ. The CDR3 DNA reads TGTGCCAGCAGCCATCCGTCGGGAAGGGGCTCAATTCTGGACACTGAAGCTTTCTTT. This sequence encodes CASSHPSGRGSILDTEAFF.

This clone was observed a handful of times. A read error may account for a junction end that differs from germline. The rearrangement links TRBV7-7 to TRBJ2-7; no firm D call. Germline CDR1 reads SSHAT; CDR2 reads FNYEAQ (reference sequence). The CDR3 has 14 residues. The chain's CDR3 is CASSLRLGPYEQYF. CDR3 sequence (DNA): TGTGCTAGCAGCTTAAGGTTGGGCCCCTACGAGCAGTACTTC.